These 15 T cell receptor beta chains were sequenced from one sample in a study of response to subunit inactivated influenza vaccine. Each CDR3 protein gets one entry after TCRdb re-called the RT-PCR reads with MiXCR. The sample yields more than 400,000 distinct CDR3 sequences, approximately 7.3% seen once. The sequences come from PBMCs from blood, collected 23 months after vaccination. The receptors were gathered from a man between 50 and 75 years old who received an inactivated influenza vaccine.

V gene TRBV6-5 combines with J gene TRBJ1-1, with 7 nucleotides matching TRBD1. Unmatched junction bases numbered 14, after V lost 5 bases and J lost 5 bases. Germline V gene sequence: CDR1 MNHEY, CDR2 SVGAGI. This CDR3 comprises 16 residues. The CDR3 sequence: CASSHTGVLVGTEAFF. For the CDR3, the DNA is TGTGCCAGCAGTCACACAGGGGTGTTGGTTGGGACTGAAGCTTTCTTT.

This clonotype was counted between two and nine times. The chain joins TRBV28 to TRBJ2-1; 7 bases are shared with TRBD1. This CDR3 region has 16 residues. Looked up from germline, CDR1 is MDHEN and CDR2 is SYDVKM. J was trimmed by 2 bases and V by 5 bases; bases with no gene match: 9. The CDR3 spells CASSGRQGAAYNEQFF. The DNA of the CDR3 is TGTGCCAGCAGTGGGCGACAGGGCGCGGCCTACAATGAGCAGTTCTTC.

This clonotype came up a few times. V is TRBV12-3 or TRBV12-4 and J is TRBJ2-4; a weak D match, TRBD2 (6 bases). Trimming pared 7 bases from V and 0 bases from J, leaving 10 bases between. This CDR3 region has 14 residues. The CDR3: CASTLSGAKNIQYF. In DNA form, the CDR3 reads TGTGCCAGCACCCTTAGCGGAGCCAAAAACATTCAGTACTTC.

At least ten counts were recorded for this clonotype. The genes are TRBV6-5 and TRBJ2-7, with 11 bases identical to TRBD2. The ends lost 0 bases at V and 2 bases at J; junction bases unmatched: 6. Germline values: CDR1 MNHEY, CDR2 SVGAGI. This CDR3 region has 17 residues. CDR3 loop: CASSYSTGTSGTYEQYF. The CDR3, as DNA: TGTGCCAGCAGTTACTCGACTGGGACTAGCGGTACCTACGAGCAGTACTTC.

This clonotype was counted between two and nine times. J is TRBJ1-5 and V is TRBV12-3 or TRBV12-4; D remains unclear. Trimming stripped 6 bases from V and 0 bases from J, with 9 bases between. This CDR3 is built from 14 residues. CDR3 amino acids: CASSQSNSNQPQHF. As DNA, the CDR3 is TGTGCCAGCAGCCAATCCAATAGCAATCAGCCCCAGCATTTT.

The chain uses TRBV10-3 and TRBJ2-1, with 11 bases identical to TRBD2. CDR3 length equals 19 residues. The ends lost 3 bases at V and 0 bases at J; junction bases unmatched: 10. The germline gives CDR1 ENHRY, CDR2 SYGVKD. As DNA, the CDR3 is TGTGCCATCAGTGATGGCCTAGCGGGGGGATTTAGCTCCTACAATGAGCAGTTCTTC. This encodes CAISDGLAGGFSSYNEQFF.

This chain joins TRBV7-8 and TRBJ1-3; D unclear. CDR3 length: 11 residues. The germline gives CDR1 SGHVS, CDR2 FQNEAQ. Trimming took 6 bases from V and 8 from J, leaving 8 bases between them. The CDR3 sequence is CASRRDDTIYF. As DNA, the CDR3 is TGTGCCAGCAGAAGGGATGACACCATATATTTT.

This clonotype was counted ten times or more. The chain links TRBV10-3 to TRBJ2-3; 7 nucleotides align to TRBD2. CDR3 size: 15 residues. The J segment lost 1 base and the V segment lost 0 bases, leaving 1 base of the junction unmatched. In germline, CDR1 is ENHRY, CDR2 SYGVKD. The CDR3 bases are TGTGCCATCAGTGAGTCCCTAGCGGGCACAGATACGCAGTATTTT. It codes for CAISESLAGTDTQYF.

The rearrangement links TRBV6-2 or TRBV6-3 to TRBJ1-5; D may be TRBD1 (5 bases). Trimming pared 6 bases from V and 2 bases from J, leaving 17 bases between. The germline gives CDR1 MNHEY, CDR2 SVGEGT. CDR3 size: 16 residues. CDR3 loop: CASSPPQGHRNQPQHF. In DNA form, the CDR3 reads TGTGCCAGCAGCCCCCCCCAGGGTCATCGCAATCAGCCCCAGCATTTT.

The chain couples TRBV6-1 to TRBJ1-1, with D possibly TRBD1 on 5 matching bases. Trimming removed 4 bases at V and 0 bases at J, with 12 bases between. The CDR3 spans 15 residues. Germline V gene sequence: CDR1 MNHNS, CDR2 SASEGT. The CDR3 loop is CASSGRQSMNTEAFF. DNA for the CDR3: TGTGCCAGCAGTGGAAGACAGTCCATGAACACTGAAGCTTTCTTT.

The chain joins TRBV5-1 to TRBJ1-4; D is possibly TRBD1 (5 bases). CDR1 SGHRS and CDR2 YFSETQ come from the germline V gene. V shed 2 bases and J shed 7 bases, with 12 bases lying between them. The CDR3 loop spans 14 amino acids. CDR3 sequence: CASSFSGTGEKLFF. CDR3 DNA: TGCGCCAGCAGCTTCTCCGGGACCGGTGAAAAACTGTTTTTT.

This rearrangement joins TRBV7-2 to TRBJ2-2; 11 nucleotides match TRBD2. The CDR3 totals 15 residues. V shed 5 bases, J shed 6 bases, and the junction held 5 bases outside the gene matches. Looked up from germline, CDR1 is SGHTA and CDR2 is FQGNSA. This chain's CDR3 is CASSLGTSGAGELFF. The CDR3, as DNA: TGTGCCAGCAGCCTAGGGACTAGCGGAGCCGGGGAGCTGTTTTTT.

This clonotype was picked up many times. This sequence joins TRBV5-6 and TRBJ2-3; tentative D call: TRBD2 (5 bases). The germline V gene has CDR1 SGHDT and CDR2 YYEEEE. This CDR3 region has 17 residues. V lost 0 bases and J lost 0, with 14 bases in between. DNA for the CDR3: TGTGCCAGCAGCTTGGCCTTAGGAGCGGAGAGCACAGATACGCAGTATTTT. Its translation is CASSLALGAESTDTQYF.

CDR3 sequence: CASPEGFTDTQYF. The CDR3 DNA follows: TGTGCCAGTCCGGAGGGGTTTACAGATACGCAGTATTTT. The chain links TRBV7-9 to TRBJ2-3; tentative D call: TRBD2 (6 bases). There are 13 residues in the CDR3. From germline, CDR1 is SEHNR and CDR2 FQNEAQ (reference sequence). Trimming removed 9 bases at V and 3 bases at J, with 13 bases between. The entire variable domain, with the rest obtained from reference TRBV7-9 and TRBJ2-3, is as follows: DTGVSQNPRHKITKRGQNVTFRCDPISEHNRLYWYRQTLGQGPEFLTYFQNEAQLEKSRLLSDRFSAERPKGSFSTLEIQRTEQGDSAMYLCASPEGFTDTQYFGPGTRLTVL.

This clonotype was recorded a few times. The chain has TRBV10-2 and TRBJ2-2; D gene unclear. The ends were cut back, 10 bases at V and 0 bases at J, with 21 bases in the middle. CDR3 length: 17 amino acids. Germline lookup yields CDR1 WSHSY and CDR2 SAAADI. The CDR3 nucleotides are TGCGCCACCAGACGCCTCCTCCTACCCGCGAACACCGGGGAGCTGTTTTTT. Protein product: CATRRLLLPANTGELFF.